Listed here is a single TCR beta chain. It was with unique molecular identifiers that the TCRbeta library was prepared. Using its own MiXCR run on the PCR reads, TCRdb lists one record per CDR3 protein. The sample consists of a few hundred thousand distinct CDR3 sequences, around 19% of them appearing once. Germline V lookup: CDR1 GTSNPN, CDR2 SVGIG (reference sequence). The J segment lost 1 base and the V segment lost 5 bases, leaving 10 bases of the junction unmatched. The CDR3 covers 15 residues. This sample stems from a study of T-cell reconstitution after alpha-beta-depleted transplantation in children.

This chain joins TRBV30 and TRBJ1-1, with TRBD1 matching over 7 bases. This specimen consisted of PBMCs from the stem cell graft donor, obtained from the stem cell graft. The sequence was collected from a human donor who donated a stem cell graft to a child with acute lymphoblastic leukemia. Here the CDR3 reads CAWSPPDRKNTEAFF. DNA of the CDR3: TGTGCCTGGTCTCCACCGGACAGGAAGAACACTGAAGCTTTCTTT.